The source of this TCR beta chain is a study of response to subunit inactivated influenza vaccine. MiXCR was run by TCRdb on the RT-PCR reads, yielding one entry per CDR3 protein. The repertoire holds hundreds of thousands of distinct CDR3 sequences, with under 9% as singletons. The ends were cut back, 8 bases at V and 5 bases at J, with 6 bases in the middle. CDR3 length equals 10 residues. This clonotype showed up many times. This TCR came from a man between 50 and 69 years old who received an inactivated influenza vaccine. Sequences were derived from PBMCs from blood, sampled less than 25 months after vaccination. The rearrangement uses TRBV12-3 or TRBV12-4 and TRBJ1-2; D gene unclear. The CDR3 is CASGVYGYTF. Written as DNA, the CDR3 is TGTGCCAGCGGCGTTTATGGCTACACCTTC.